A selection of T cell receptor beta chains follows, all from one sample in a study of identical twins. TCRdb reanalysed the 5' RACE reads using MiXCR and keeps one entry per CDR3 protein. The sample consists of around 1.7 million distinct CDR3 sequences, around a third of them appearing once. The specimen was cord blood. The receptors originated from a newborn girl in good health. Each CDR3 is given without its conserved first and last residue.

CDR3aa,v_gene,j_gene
ASSPPEGGELF,TRBV28,TRBJ2-2
ASSNDRVGWGSNQPQH,TRBV28,TRBJ1-5
ASSPNGGYGEQY,TRBV7-9,TRBJ2-5
ASSKGIGQANGNTIY,TRBV21-1,TRBJ1-3
ASSQVPGQGHFTDTQY,TRBV4-2,TRBJ2-3
ASSGTSGGEQF,TRBV28,TRBJ2-1
ASSVGRINTEAF,TRBV7-9,TRBJ1-1
ASTQGGLAYDEQF,TRBV27,TRBJ2-1
ASSLWGGQSNEQF,TRBV28,TRBJ2-1
ASSLRSRQNTDTQY,TRBV7-6,TRBJ2-3
SAIPVQTRSYNEQF,TRBV20-1,TRBJ2-1
ASSPLRGSIFGEQY,TRBV5-1,TRBJ2-5
ASSVGERQGCEQY,TRBV9,-
ASSVAVTSGGYQETQY,TRBV9,TRBJ2-5
ATSRGSGGNTGELF,TRBV21-1,TRBJ2-2
ATSDAGQASYEQY,TRBV24-1,TRBJ2-7
ASKTYGGSGGPEERDTEAF,TRBV28,TRBJ1-1
ASSQQGALGYT,TRBV27,TRBJ1-2
ASNPLAGNEQY,TRBV12-3/TRBV12-4,TRBJ2-5
ASSHRTGPYEQY,TRBV28,TRBJ2-7
ASSPGTWGYT,TRBV6-2/TRBV6-3,TRBJ1-2
ASSLDFGNYEQY,TRBV7-6,TRBJ2-7
ASSFYNSYEQY,TRBV12-3/TRBV12-4,TRBJ2-7
SADTYEQY,TRBV20-1,TRBJ2-7
ASSQGPGAPTDTQY,TRBV28,TRBJ2-3
ASSVAGGPNEQF,TRBV25-1,TRBJ2-1
ASSPKGQVIYEQY,TRBV19,TRBJ2-7
ASSLVDEAEAF,TRBV5-1,TRBJ1-1
ASSQGLPLGNEQF,TRBV14,TRBJ2-1
ASSQQGAYGYT,TRBV14,TRBJ1-2
ASSLKGANHNEQF,TRBV12-3/TRBV12-4,TRBJ2-1
ASSTSGRAFYNEQF,TRBV12-3/TRBV12-4,TRBJ2-1